Here is one T cell receptor (beta chain) with its context. The antigen is unknown. The data belong to a study of radiation and T cells in renal cell carcinoma. Study as a whole: Nephrectomy followed 15 Gy stereotactic body radiation by 4 weeks. Study-wide points: From baseline, blood top tumor clonotypes peaked at 2 weeks post-radiation. No pretreatment tumor biopsies were available for baseline clonotypes.

The CDR3 has 16 amino acids. V was trimmed by 1 base and J by 5 bases, leaving 14 bases between them. Germline V CDR1 and CDR2: MGHDK, SYGVNS. Time point given: blood 2 weeks post-SBRT. The treatment was: 15 Gy SBRT to primary tumor, nephrectomy 4 weeks later. Serial blood draws occurred at baseline and 2 and 4 weeks post-SBRT. The table came from immunoSEQ multiplex PCR; TCRdb's copy has only in-frame clones and leaves some out. The table lists 160,000 or so clones, around 90% of them singletons, with about an eighth in the top ten. This chain connects TRBV25-1 to TRBJ1-4; D might be TRBD1 (6 bases). The source was blood, collected from a patient whose treatment included radiotherapy and nephrectomy. The receptor's source is a woman aged 45-60 years with renal cell carcinoma. CDR3 in amino acids: CASSELSGHSNEKLFF. The CDR3 DNA sequence: TGTGCCAGCAGTGAATTGTCGGGACATTCAAATGAAAAACTGTTTTTT. The whole variable domain, remainder taken from reference TRBV25-1 and TRBJ1-4, is EADIYQTPRYLVIGTGKKITLECSQTMGHDKMYWYQQDPGMELHLIHYSYGVNSTEKGDLSSESTVSRIRTEHFPLTLESARPSHTSQYLCASSELSGHSNEKLFFGSGTQLSVL.